Detailed here is one T cell receptor beta chain. Its antigen remains unidentified. No qualities accompany the bases; no much larger clone lies one base away. Libraries came from the immunoSEQ multiplex PCR assay. For the multiplex PCR, a mixture combining 60 forward primers for TCR Vbeta segments and 13 reverse primers for TCR Jbeta segments was used. The CDR3 region of rearranged TCR beta genes was amplified from genomic DNA with a multiplex PCR assay. On the Illumina HiSeq System, the amplified TCR beta libraries were sequenced as 87-base-pair reads. Per the source publication's procedure: Across the 670 or so repertoires, a later analysis counted 75 million to 90 million unique TCR beta chains, 9 million to 14 million of which were shared by at least two donors. Raw reads were error-corrected and collapsed into unique sequences with a nearest-neighbor algorithm that merged closely related sequences to remove PCR and sequencing errors. To assign V, D and J gene segments, CDR3 sequences were aligned to IMGT reference sequences. For a sequence to be retained, a match of at least six nucleotides was required to both a V gene segment and a J gene segment. A rearrangement was called productive if the CDR3 had no stop codons and remained in frame with V and J, and every other rearrangement was called non-productive. Following IMGT convention, CDR3 was defined as the stretch from the second conserved V-encoded cysteine up to the conserved J-encoded phenylalanine. Sequences without an unambiguous match to a single V gene segment were excluded from the earlier analysis of a few hundred of the donors. In an earlier analysis of several hundred of the donors, V segments were called functional above 56.7% productive rearrangements and were called segregating when the between-donor standard deviation exceeded 5%. To diagnose cytomegalovirus status from the catalog of TCR beta chain sequences, a statistical classification framework was built. A later analysis assigned V and J genes by comparing TCR nucleotide sequences with IMGT/GENE-DB human TR gene sequences. The TCRdist pipeline was used in a later analysis to assign CDR3 sequences and most-parsimonious VDJ recombination scenarios. In a later analysis, each TCR beta chain was defined by its CDR3 amino acid sequence together with its V-gene family, and reads without a unique V-gene family were excluded. In a later analysis, 450 to 600 highly shared, low-generation-probability nucleotide sequences were removed to address suspected cross-contamination and a sequencing artifact. In a later analysis, a clonal expansion index was calculated for each public chain from normalized within-repertoire ranks of inferred template counts. In a later analysis, generation probabilities were computed using a VDJ recombination model fitted to out-of-frame rearrangements, and the results were checked against IGoR. Hypergeometric tests were used in a later analysis to score TCR-TCR, TCR-HLA and TCR-CMV co-occurrence, with a repertoire-size bias correction applied to the TCR pairs. To estimate false discovery rates, a later analysis permuted the HLA or CMV assignments 20 times. In a later analysis, co-occurring TCRs were grouped with DBSCAN, and TCRdist sequence similarity was added when clustering was performed within HLA-allele-positive subsets. For co-occurrence clustering, repertoires with fewer than 30,000 or more than 120,000 public chains were excluded, along with four or five repertoires with anomalous nucleotide sharing. Sourced from immuneACCESS, this table was stored by TCRdb with only in-frame sequences that have V and J called. A share of the clones is absent; for the studies checked, an unresolved V gene accounts for under half, and the remainder has no known explanation. The V and J calls and the clone size are those of that table, but D and trimming were determined from the DNA. The sample contains 35,000 to 50,000 clones, about 47% of them found a single time. Jointly, the top ten make up about 12% of the sample.

The data belong to a study of cytomegalovirus exposure and HLA in healthy donors (dated by TCRdb to about 2017). Regarding the study in general: An earlier analysis of more than 550 of the donors reported 276 Gb of sequence data and 90 million to 120 million unique TCR beta sequences obtained from 150 million to 200 million T cells. Among some 410 genotyped donors of the cohort, an average of approximately 240,000 unique TCR beta nucleotide sequences were sequenced per donor, roughly 18% of them non-productive. High-throughput TCR immunosequencing, statistical association of individual TCRs with disease status, and machine learning were combined to predict cytomegalovirus infection status. The genetic ancestry cluster associated with self-reported Caucasian donors included about 84% of the roughly 400 genotyped donors. The study aimed to test whether cataloging public T cell receptors could reveal signatures of past pathogen exposure. An early release that covered approximately 600 HLA-typed donors contained around 300 gigabases of sequencing data and roughly 84 million unique TCR sequences. The later analysis used no new phenotypic data to find candidate immune exposures, relying instead on TCR beta sequences and their occurrence across donors. Along with the approximately 700-subject first cohort, a separate validation cohort of roughly 110 different subjects was used. A later genetic analysis used genome-wide SNP genotypes for about three fifths of the 666 donors, treating that subset as a discovery cohort. The T cell repertoires of under 750 subjects were profiled by immunosequencing and related to cytomegalovirus serostatus. Every repertoire in the discovery cohort had been generated on one and the same sequencing platform. Class I and class II HLA loci were covered by the typing at four-digit resolution. The number of typed donors differed by locus: about 620-630 for A, B, C, DRB1 and DQB1; approximately 530 for DQA1; roughly 600 for DPA1; and roughly 450 for DPB1. Alongside the repertoire data, information on donor age, sex, ethnicity and CMV serostatus was compiled. A later analysis re-examined previously published TCR beta repertoires from hundreds of donors and added high-resolution HLA genotyping to investigate patterns of TCR occurrence. Roughly five DR-DQ haplotypes were treated as single units for association and clustering because of strong linkage in the cohort. An earlier analysis of 500 to 750 of the donors applied high-throughput TCR beta sequencing to assess whether each TCR beta V gene segment acted as functional or pseudogenic.

The cohort consisted of hundreds of healthy bone marrow donors. At the time of sampling, every cohort member was nominally healthy, though immune exposures that went unrecorded were likely present. CMV serostatus was positive for 250 to 300 and negative for about 50% of the roughly 700 cohort members, and was not recorded for this donor. A peripheral blood sample was collected from each donor, and TCR beta sequencing was performed on peripheral blood mononuclear cells. The Qiagen DNeasy Blood Extraction Kit was used to extract genomic DNA from the blood cell samples. What the study reported, not specific to this receptor: Linkage disequilibrium might explain the correlated functional status among segregating V segments, but an unknown experimental factor could not be excluded. In a later analysis, HLA-associated TCR beta chains were found to be more clonally expanded and to have lower generation probabilities than equally common non-associated chains. A later analysis found that TCR association rates varied across HLA loci, with DRB1 alleles showing the most associated TCRs and HLA-C alleles the fewest. A further reported finding was that TCR beta sequences accurately predicted the HLA-A and HLA-B alleles for most subjects in the first cohort. At a false discovery rate of 0.05, a later analysis linked 16,951 TCR beta sequences to specific HLA alleles. A cluster of highly shared sequence variants was judged likely to represent a technical artifact of the sequencing pipeline. Because HLA typing was missing for some donors at each locus, association tests included only the typed subset. A few of the identified cytomegalovirus-associated TCR beta chains were confirmed in vitro to be specific for cytomegalovirus antigens. The presence/absence analyses assumed that sequencing depth was roughly uniform across donors, and that assumption may not be true. The only immune exposure information available for the cohort was CMV serostatus. Most CMV-associated TCR beta chains appeared to be HLA-restricted in a later analysis, and the HLA associations seemed to be driven largely by CMV exposure. Because the 87-base-pair reads could not distinguish some IMGT-functional V segments, including TRBV6-2 and TRBV6-3, those segments were excluded. Compared with the roughly 600-donor mean, donors in an Asian-associated ancestry cluster had fewer N-insertions in productive TCRs, according to a later genetic analysis. Broadly in line with IMGT annotations, most TCR beta V segments showed up in productive rearrangements about 87% or about 30% of the time in an earlier analysis of several hundred of the donors. Several of the top co-occurrence clusters appeared to be linked to parvovirus B19, influenza, CMV and Epstein-Barr virus, according to a later analysis. The earlier analysis of a few hundred of the donors excluded some 16 rarely observed V segments, including chromosome 9 orphons, because counts were too low. In both the original and validation cohorts, the classifier was reported to diagnose cytomegalovirus status with high specificity and sensitivity. In a later genetic analysis, a missense DCLRE1C variant was associated with V-gene and J-gene trimming of TCR beta chains, and the association was replicated in an independent cohort. A total of 150 to 200 TCR beta chains were listed by the study as associated with cytomegalovirus. When HLA alleles, especially DR and DQ, strongly co-occurred, TCR associations were difficult to assign to individual alleles. In this cohort, only TCR beta chains were sequenced, and detectable features were limited by the absence of alpha or paired-chain data. Most TCR sequences were seen in very few donors, while some public TCRs were found in many individuals. It was suggested by the authors that the approach could potentially be generalized to other disease states and immunological phenotypes.

V sheds 5 bases and J sheds 1 base, leaving 8 bases between their ends. Sequences LNHDA (CDR1) and SQIVND (CDR2) are obtained from the germline V gene (reference sequence). Including cysteine and phenylalanine, the CDR3 has 13 amino acids. CDR3 DNA only is kept here, 39 bases in frame from base 1. The TCR originated in a human donor in good health. The material sequenced was PBMCs. The chain couples TRBV19 to TRBJ1-2, with the D gene not clear enough to name. The nucleotides read TGTGCCAGTAGTGCGACAAATAACTATGGCTACACCTTC. Its protein is CASSATNNYGYTF.